The T cell receptor beta chain under discussion was sequenced for a study of shared clonotypes between healthy human individuals (dated by TCRdb to the early 2020s). As for the study more broadly: A couple of women and three men aged 18 to 49 years were included in the cohort. For each donor, CD4 naive and CD4 memory were each run on three plates, CD8 naive on two plates, and CD8 memory on one plate. To increase sequencing depth and limit assay-specific biases, different laboratories used diverse techniques to prepare libraries and sequence TCR repertoires. Leukapheresis yielded between about 0.9 and 9.5 billion PBMCs per donor. The study deeply sequenced blood TCR repertoires of about five healthy adults to estimate repertoire size and the extent of clonotype sharing between individuals. Study-wide conclusions, independent of this receptor: About 5% of naive CD4, more than 3% of naive CD8, around 2.3% of memory CD4, and around 0.4% of memory CD8 clonotypes were shared across several donors. Compared with non-shared clonotypes, the clonotypes found in all four sorted-subset donors had higher generation probabilities. Pairwise subsampling led to the expectation that sequencing depth would affect the degree of clonotype sharing among donors. The small number of donors limited the genetic and exposure-history diversity represented. Naive subsets generally had larger estimated clonotype richness than memory subsets did. Rarefaction of sorted-subset datasets indicated incomplete sequencing despite the large sequencing depth. Sampling was limited to blood, and TCR repertoires in tissue likely differ from TCR repertoires in blood.

Donors were healthy HIV-negative adults with no recently reported acute infections or vaccinations. Every donor was a Caucasian adult residing in Nashville, Tennessee, USA. CD4+ T cells were enriched by magnetic negative selection, after which naive cells were positively selected on CD45RA and the negative fraction was taken as the memory subset. After blood collection by leukapheresis, PBMCs were isolated using Ficoll-Histopaque density gradient centrifugation and then cryopreserved in the vapor phase of liquid nitrogen. Purity and quantity of every magnetically sorted T cell population were checked by analytical flow cytometry. Genomic DNA was isolated from every sorted fraction and measured by UV absorbance on a Nanodrop 2000c. This clone was found once. Its antigen is still unknown. Qualities for individual bases were not recorded, and no much larger clone is one base off. Measured from the cysteine to the phenylalanine, the CDR3 is 14 residues long. The sequence is cut down to CDR3 DNA, 42 bases in frame from base 1. Looking up the germline V gene (reference sequence) yields CDR1 SGHNT and CDR2 YYREEE. The germline ends are 13 bases apart after V is trimmed by 0 bases and J by 9 bases.

TCR CDR3 regions were amplified from genomic DNA by multiplex PCR using the deep immunoSEQ assay. Extracted genomic DNA from each cell subset was distributed evenly across all wells of several immunoSEQ 96-well plates, and each plate was treated as a replicate. For sorted subsets, 150 to 200 ng genomic DNA, equal to tens of thousands of T cell genomes, was loaded into each replicate PCR. The purified libraries were quantified using a Qubit 3.0 fluorometer, sized with a Bioanalyzer 2100, and then quantified again using the KAPA Library Quantification kit. A separate single-read 150-cycle Illumina NextSeq 550 flow cell was used to sequence each immunoSEQ 96-well plate. The authors processed their data as follows. The immunoSEQ output contained only junctional sequences without quality scores, so filtering could not match that applied to full-length reads. Sequences were annotated with PyIR, a Python wrapper for IgBLAST v1.9, and V/J genes and CDR3 were assigned using IMGT germline references. Reads were removed for weak V/J assignments (E-value above 1e-6), missing CDR3, stop codons, out-of-frame junctions, or ambiguous translated residues. V3J clonotypes were defined by identical inferred V gene, J gene, and CDR3 amino acid sequence. Percentage overlap between repertoires was computed as shared unique clonotypes divided by the size of the smaller repertoire. Three approaches were used to assess repertoire richness: RTK rarefaction, the Chao1 estimator, and Recon v2.1 estimates of unobserved clonotypes. Generation probabilities were computed with OLGA for all TCRbeta clonotypes obtained by the gDNA method from a handful of donors. TCRdb carries this immuneACCESS record with in-frame sequences only. Its versions omit some clonotypes, under half of them owing to an unresolved V gene in the studies checked, with the rest unexplained. V, J and clone size are taken as reported in that table, and D and trimming were inferred from the DNA itself. Present in this sample are roughly 1.5 million clones, under 99% of which were seen just once. The biggest ten clones account for roughly 0.45% of the sample.

The chain employs TRBV5-4 and TRBJ1-5, with the D gene too uncertain to name. Sequenced material: naive CD4+ T cells sorted from blood. Sample cell subset or site, as interpreted from the label and publication: CD45RA+ positively selected. This TCR was recovered from a man aged 25-40 years in good health. The DNA reads TGTGCCAGCAGCTTGGATGGTCGACAAACGCCCCAGCATTTT. It encodes CASSLDGRQTPQHF. Beyond the CDR3, the reference TRBV5-4 and TRBJ1-5 genes provide the residues; the full variable domain reads: ETGVTQSPTHLIKTRGQQVTLRCSSQSGHNTVSWYQQALGQGPQFIFQYYREEENGRGNFPPRFSGLQFPNYSSELNVNALELDDSALYLCASSLDGRQTPQHFGDGTRLSIL.